This T cell receptor (beta chain) comes out of a study of shared clonotypes between healthy human individuals. Study in general: Used for every donor were three CD4 naive, three CD4 memory, two CD8 naive and one CD8 memory plate. Findings of the study overall: Only blood samples were collected, and tissue repertoires likely differ. Donor clonotype sharing was expected to depend on sequencing depth.

Generated by immunoSEQ multiplex PCR, the TCRdb table keeps only in-frame clones and is missing some. Of about a million clones in the sample, 70% to 85% were seen once. CD45RA-negative memory and CD45RA+ naive subsets were split from the CD4+ cells. This clone was observed a handful of times. Its antigen is still unknown. This TCR was recovered from a man between 18 and 35 years old in good health. Some clones in this sample may be carry-over from other donors' samples. Sequencing input: memory CD4+ T cells from PBMCs. Regarding subset: CD45RA-negative fraction.

In DNA, the CDR3 is TGTGCCAGCAGTCTCCGGGGGGCAGGATCCTACGAGCAGTACTTC. Protein product: CASSLRGAGSYEQYF. The chain carries TRBV27 and TRBJ2-7; D may be TRBD2 (7 bases). The CDR3 is 15 amino acids. Germline CDR1 reads MNHEY; CDR2 reads SMNVEV (reference sequence). V lost 5 bases and J lost 1, with 15 bases in between.